One and the same sample provided the 23 T cell receptor beta chains below, sequenced in a study of tissue T cells after allogeneic stem cell transplantation. Sequencing was performed with immunoSEQ multiplex PCR; in TCRdb, only in-frame clones are kept and a portion is missing. The sample contains roughly 51,000 clones, approximately 73% of which appear only once. The sequencing input was sorted cells pooled from one or two spleens. All receptors come from a pool of C57BL/6 mice in good health.

Details on this clone: Gene labels here are mouse ones. The CDR3 extends 1 residue past the end of the read, so its final part is completed from the germline J gene. The J gene is TRBJ1-4, the V gene TRBV20, with a tentative D call TRBD1 (5 bases). This CDR3 region has 12 residues. Germline assignment: CDR1 GFQATS and CDR2 STVNSAI. The germline V and J ends were trimmed by 5 bases and 3 bases, with 7 bases remaining between them. The covered CDR3 bases are TGTGGTGCTTTGGACACCAACGAAAGATTATTT. This gives the protein CGALDTNERLF. The entire CDR3 is CGALDTNERLFF.

A remark on this clone: The gene names given are mouse names. The missing CDR3 end, 1 residue past where the read stops, is filled in from the germline J gene. The V gene is TRBV16, the J gene TRBJ2-4; D is possibly TRBD1 (6 bases). The CDR3 has 13 residues. Germline V lookup: CDR1 SGHSA, CDR2 FRNQAP. Trimming removed 0 bases at V and 8 bases at J, with 9 bases between. The CDR3 bases that were read are TGTGCAAGCAGCTTAGAACAGGGAGGCACCTTGTAC. This translates into CASSLEQGGTLY. The CDR3 reads in full as CASSLEQGGTLYF.

Concerning this clone itself: Gene names denote mouse genes. The CDR3 end lies 1 residue beyond the end of the read and is filled in from the germline J gene. This rearrangement joins TRBV24 to TRBJ2-5, with D perhaps TRBD1 (6 bases). The CDR3 runs to 14 residues. The germline V gene encodes CDR1 KGHTA and CDR2 FRNEEI. The V end lost 3 bases, the J end lost 6 bases, and 13 bases lay between the germline ends. The CDR3: CASSLRGRGDTQYF. CDR3 DNA, as far as it was read: TGTGCCAGCAGTCTCCGGGGGAGGGGGGACACCCAGTAC.

This clone occurred a few times. Genes and germline come from the mouse. Read data end 1 residue before the CDR3 end; the end is taken from the germline J gene. V is TRBV3 and J is TRBJ1-4; no clear D gene. The CDR3 has 13 amino acids. Deletions cut 5 bases from V and 0 bases from J, with 4 bases between. Germline V lookup: CDR1 SNHLY, CDR2 FYNGKV (reference sequence). The covered CDR3 bases are TGTGCCAGCAGCAAAGTTTCCAACGAAAGATTATTT. The encoded protein is CASSKVSNERLF. The CDR3 as a whole reads CASSKVSNERLFF.

Note on this clone: The germline and genes are mouse ones. Read coverage stops 1 residue before the CDR3 terminus; the germline J gene supplies the remainder. The chain couples TRBV19 to TRBJ1-6; TRBD1 is a possible D gene (5 bases). TRBJ1-6 is marked as an open reading frame, function uncertain. The germline V gene encodes CDR1 FNHDT and CDR2 SITEND (reference sequence). The V end was cut by 2 bases, the J end by 7 bases, with 10 bases between. This CDR3 comprises 14 residues. CDR3 DNA, as far as it was read: TGTGCCAGCAGTATGATGGGGGGGAATTCGCCCCTCTAC. The encoded protein is CASSMMGGNSPLY. The complete CDR3 reads CASSMMGGNSPLYF.

On this clone: Mouse names are used for the genes. The read finishes 1 residue shy of the CDR3 end, and the germline J gene is used to complete it. This chain connects TRBV3 to TRBJ2-4; 14 nucleotides agree with TRBD2. The CDR3 is 20 amino acids. CDR1 and CDR2 from the germline V gene are SNHLY and FYNGKV (reference sequence). Unmatched junction bases numbered 12, after V lost 4 bases and J lost 0 bases. CDR3 residues: CASSSTGTGGAQSSQNTLYF. CDR3 bases read: TGTGCCAGCAGCTCTACCGGGACTGGGGGGGCGCAAAGTAGTCAAAACACCTTGTAC.

About this clone: The listed genes are named as in mouse. The read finishes 1 residue shy of the CDR3 end, and the germline J gene is used to complete it. The chain joins TRBV13-1 to TRBJ2-1; 10 bases line up with TRBD2. V lost 5 bases, J lost 6 bases, and 8 bases stayed unmatched. This CDR3 is built from 15 residues. From germline, CDR1 is NSHNY and CDR2 SYGAGN. CDR3 bases read: TGTGCCAGCAGCTCCTCTGGGGGGGCGAGTGCTGAGCAGTTC. Protein product: CASSSSGGASAEQF. The full CDR3 sequence reads CASSSSGGASAEQFF.

A word on this clone: The listed genes are named as in mouse. The read comes to an end 1 residue before the CDR3 does, leaving the germline J gene to fill in the end. The rearrangement joins TRBV12-2 to TRBJ2-7; D is perhaps TRBD1 (6 bases). The V gene's germline CDR1 is SGHLS and CDR2 HYDKME. V lost 2 bases and J lost 1, with 8 bases in between. The length of the CDR3 is 13 residues. The CDR3 bases that were read are TGTGCCAGCTCTCCCAGGGGATCCTATGAACAGTAC. The encoded protein is CASSPRGSYEQY. The whole CDR3 protein is CASSPRGSYEQYF.

Concerning this clone itself: Germline and genes: mouse. The DNA ends 1 residue before the CDR3 does, and the rest of the CDR3 is filled in from the germline J gene. This chain joins TRBV1 and TRBJ2-5; D remains unclear. This CDR3 has 14 residues. Germline CDR1 NSQYPW, CDR2 LRSPGD (reference sequence). Trimming removed 4 bases at V and 0 bases at J, with 8 bases between. The DNA read from the CDR3 is TGCACCTGCAGTGGGGAGATTAACCAAGACACCCAGTAC. Translation gives CTCSGEINQDTQY. The full CDR3 sequence reads CTCSGEINQDTQYF.

As for this clone: Genes here carry mouse names. The CDR3 is cut off 1 residue early in the read; its end comes from the germline J gene. The chain combines TRBV21 with TRBJ2-5; no clear D. TRBV21 is an ORF, and what it does is uncertain. The CDR3 totals 14 residues. Trimming shortened V by 0 bases and J by 3 bases, and 7 bases separated the two germline ends. The CDR3 bases that were read are TGTGCTAGCAGTCAATCGGGCAGTCAAGACACCCAGTAC. It encodes CASSQSGSQDTQY. From start to end, the CDR3 is CASSQSGSQDTQYF.

With respect to this clone: Mouse names are used for the genes. The covered CDR3 bases are TGTGCCAGCGGTGTAGGGAACGAAAGATTATTT. Amino acids: CASGVGNERLF. The entire CDR3 protein reads CASGVGNERLFF. This sequence joins TRBV13-2 and TRBJ1-4; D unresolved. With the read ending 1 residue before the CDR3 end, the germline J gene is used to fill in that end. Germline V gene data show CDR1 as NNHNN and CDR2 as SYGAGS (reference sequence). Trimming removed 3 bases from V and 5 bases from J, with 5 bases in between. CDR3 length: 12 amino acids.

Details on this clone: Genes and germline are mouse. Partial CDR3 DNA: TGTGCCAGCAGCCATCCGGGACTGGGGTATGAACAGTAC. Its translation is CASSHPGLGYEQY. The full CDR3 reads CASSHPGLGYEQYF. The chain employs TRBV5 and TRBJ2-7; TRBD2 agrees at 10 bases. The observed sequence ends 1 residue before the CDR3 terminus, with the missing tail filled in from the germline J gene. Unmatched junction bases numbered 3, after V lost 3 bases and J lost 4 bases. This CDR3 is 14 amino acids long. Germline V CDR1 and CDR2: LGHNA, YNLKQL (reference sequence).

This clone has just a few counts. The gene names here belong to mouse. Coverage ceases 1 residue before the CDR3 finishes, and the germline J gene fills in the end. The gene calls are TRBV19 and TRBJ2-7; D remains ambiguous. V shed 3 bases and J shed 0 bases, with 4 bases lying between them. The germline CDR1 and CDR2 sequences are FNHDT and SITEND (reference sequence). The CDR3 has 12 residues. This CDR3 is CASSTISYEQYF. Partial CDR3 DNA: TGTGCCAGCAGTACAATCTCCTATGAACAGTAC.

A word on this clone: These gene names are mouse names. The CDR3 end lies 1 residue beyond the end of the read and is filled in from the germline J gene. The genes are TRBV14 and TRBJ1-1, with 9 bases that match TRBD1. V shed 5 bases and J 0 bases; nucleotides not matched to a gene: 2. The germline gives CDR1 SGHDT, CDR2 FRDEAV. The CDR3 runs 14 residues. The CDR3 loop is CASSHRGPNTEVFF. CDR3 DNA, as far as it was read: TGTGCCAGCAGCCACAGGGGGCCAAACACAGAAGTCTTC.

This clone has only a few counts. Gene names are the mouse ones. Read coverage stops 1 residue before the CDR3 terminus; the germline J gene supplies the remainder. This chain uses TRBV5 with TRBJ2-7; TRBD2 matches at 11 bases. The CDR3 is 15 residues long. The V segment lost 0 bases and the J segment 3 bases; nucleotides outside the gene matches: 1. Per the germline V gene, CDR1 is LGHNA and CDR2 is YNLKQL (reference sequence). The covered CDR3 bases are TGTGCCAGCAGCCAAGAGGACTGGGGGGTCTATGAACAGTAC. Translation: CASSQEDWGVYEQY. The entire CDR3 protein reads CASSQEDWGVYEQYF.

About this clone itself: Germline and genes here are mouse. The observed sequence ends 1 residue before the CDR3 terminus, with the missing tail filled in from the germline J gene. The gene calls are TRBV13-3 and TRBJ2-1, with 10 bases identical to TRBD2. V shed 2 bases, J shed 4 bases, and the junction held 3 bases outside the gene matches. The germline gives CDR1 NNHDY, CDR2 SYVADS. This CDR3 is 15 amino acids long. Here the CDR3 reads CASSDLGGRYAEQFF. The CDR3 bases that were read are TGTGCCAGCAGTGACCTGGGGGGGCGTTATGCTGAGCAGTTC.

In regard to this clone: Gene names are the mouse ones. Coverage ceases 1 residue before the CDR3 finishes, and the germline J gene fills in the end. J is TRBJ1-2 and V is TRBV3, with a weak D call TRBD1 (6 bases). Germline CDR1 reads SNHLY; CDR2 reads FYNGKV (reference sequence). V dropped 1 base and J dropped 4 bases, with 10 bases sitting between them. This CDR3 contains 14 residues. CDR3 residues: CASSLGGAGSDYTF. The part of the CDR3 DNA that was read is TGTGCCAGCAGCTTAGGGGGGGCCGGCTCCGACTACACC.

There are a few counts of this clone. Genes and germline come from the mouse. The sequenced fragment ends 1 residue before the CDR3 boundary, so the rest is inferred from the germline J gene. The chain joins TRBV5 to TRBJ2-7; TRBD2 aligns across 9 bases. Germline CDR1 is LGHNA and CDR2 is YNLKQL (reference sequence). Trimming removed 2 bases from V and 7 bases from J; junction bases left unmatched: 3. The CDR3 spans 13 residues. CDR3 DNA (partial): TGTGCCAGCAGCCAATTGGGGGGGCGAGAACAGTAC. Protein sequence: CASSQLGGREQY. The complete CDR3 reads CASSQLGGREQYF.

Note on this clone: The gene symbols are mouse symbols. The CDR3 sequence is CASRDSPNERLFF. Partial CDR3 DNA: TGTGCCAGCAGGGACAGTCCCAACGAAAGATTATTT. The V gene is TRBV13-3, the J gene TRBJ1-4; a possible D gene is TRBD1 (6 bases). The read stops 1 residue short of the end of the CDR3; the missing end is completed from the germline J gene. The length of the CDR3 is 13 residues. Germline CDR1 reads NNHDY; CDR2 reads SYVADS. Trimming removed 5 bases from V and 3 bases from J, with 8 bases in between.

About this clone itself: Each gene name is a mouse one. The CDR3 end lies 1 residue beyond the end of the read and is filled in from the germline J gene. The rearrangement uses TRBV19 and TRBJ1-1; the D gene is possibly TRBD1 (5 bases). From germline, CDR1 is FNHDT and CDR2 SITEND (reference sequence). CDR3 length equals 11 residues. V gave up 3 bases and J gave up 5 bases, with 5 bases separating them. The CDR3: CASSRGTEVFF. The covered CDR3 bases are TGTGCCAGCAGTAGGGGGACAGAAGTCTTC.

This clone came up once. The gene names given are mouse names. The observed sequence ends 1 residue before the CDR3 terminus, with the missing tail filled in from the germline J gene. The chain links TRBV3 to TRBJ2-7, with 8 nucleotides matching TRBD2. Germline V gene data show CDR1 as SNHLY and CDR2 as FYNGKV (reference sequence). V was clipped by 2 bases and J by 4 bases; unmatched bases: 1. The CDR3 covers 13 residues. CDR3 sequence: CASSLNWGYEQYF. The sequenced part of the CDR3 DNA is TGTGCCAGCAGCTTAAACTGGGGGTATGAACAGTAC.

Points on this clone: The genes and germline here are from mouse. The CDR3 end lies 1 residue beyond the end of the read and is filled in from the germline J gene. The gene calls are TRBV5 and TRBJ2-2, with 7 positions matching TRBD1. The CDR3 extends over 17 amino acids. The germline V gene has CDR1 LGHNA and CDR2 YNLKQL (reference sequence). J gave up 0 bases and V 2 bases, and 6 bases lay outside the gene matches. CDR3 bases read: TGTGCCAGCAGCCAACAAACAGGGGCCGCAAACACCGGGCAGCTCTAC. Its protein is CASSQQTGAANTGQLY. The entire CDR3 protein reads CASSQQTGAANTGQLYF.

With regard to this clone: Any gene name here is a mouse gene name. The read falls 1 residue short of the CDR3 end, and the missing part is taken from the germline J gene. This rearrangement joins TRBV2 to TRBJ1-1; 8 bases are a match to TRBD1. The CDR3 is made up of 15 amino acids. From germline, CDR1 is LGHNA and CDR2 YSYQKL. V lost 1 base and J lost 4; bases outside the gene matches: 5. The part of the CDR3 DNA that was read is TGTGCCAGCAGCCAAGGGACAGGGACGGCCACAGAAGTCTTC. Its protein is CASSQGTGTATEVF. In full, the CDR3 is CASSQGTGTATEVFF.